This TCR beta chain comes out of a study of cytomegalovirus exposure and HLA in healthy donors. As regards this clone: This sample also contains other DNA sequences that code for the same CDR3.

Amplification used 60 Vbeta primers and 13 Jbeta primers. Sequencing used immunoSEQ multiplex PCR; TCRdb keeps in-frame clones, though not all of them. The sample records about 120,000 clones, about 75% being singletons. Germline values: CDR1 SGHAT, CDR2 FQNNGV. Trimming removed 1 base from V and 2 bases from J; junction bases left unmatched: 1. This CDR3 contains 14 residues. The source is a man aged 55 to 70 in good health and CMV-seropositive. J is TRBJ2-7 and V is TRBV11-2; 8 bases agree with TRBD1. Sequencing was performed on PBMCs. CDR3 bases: TGTGCCAGCAGCTTAGGGACAGGGCCCTACGAGCAGTACTTC. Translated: CASSLGTGPYEQYF.